The 23 T cell receptor beta chains reported below all come from one sample, sequenced in a study of vaccination and CD4 T cells after COVID-19. Their cognate antigens are unknown. Researchers used the Oncomine TCR Beta short-read assay to sequence DNA from cultured CD4+ T cells. TCRdb recomputed calls from the PCR reads with MiXCR, one row per CDR3 protein. The sample contains more than 9,000 distinct CDR3 sequences, approximately 25% of which appear only once. Treatment here: roughly 10-day PBMC culture with coronavirus spike peptide pools or control peptides (ViraFEST assay). Sequenced material: CD4+ T cells from blood, cultured in vitro, taken before SARS-CoV-2 vaccination. The receptors were gathered from a human donor who received a COVID-19 vaccine.

The V gene is TRBV19, the J gene TRBJ1-2; D not certain. V was cut by 1 base and J by 0 bases, with 9 bases left in between. This CDR3 contains 15 residues. Germline V gives CDR1 LNHDA, CDR2 SQIVND (reference sequence). The CDR3 here is CASSIGTGANYGYTF. Here the CDR3 DNA reads TGTGCCAGTAGTATAGGCACCGGGGCTAACTATGGCTACACCTTC.

This clonotype was recorded a few times. This chain links TRBV19 with TRBJ2-1; 8 bases fit TRBD1. The CDR3 consists of 13 residues. The V segment lost 6 bases and the J segment 6 bases; nucleotides outside the gene matches: 4. Germline values: CDR1 LNHDA, CDR2 SQIVND (reference sequence). The CDR3 DNA follows: TGTGCCAGTAGACCTGGACAGGGCAATGAGCAGTTCTTC. Its protein is CASRPGQGNEQFF.

This clonotype was counted between two and nine times. This rearrangement joins TRBV18 to TRBJ1-2; D is unclear. The CDR3 covers 13 residues. Germline V gene lookup returns CDR1 KGHSH and CDR2 LQKENI. Between the trimmed V and J ends, which lost 2 bases and 1 base, there was a span of 5 bases. Here the CDR3 reads CASSPGVNYGYTF. Written as DNA, the CDR3 is TGTGCCAGCTCACCAGGGGTTAACTATGGCTACACCTTC.

This clonotype turned up a few times. This chain joins TRBV10-3 and TRBJ2-7; no firm D call. The V end lost 3 bases, the J end lost 6 bases, and 12 bases lay between the germline ends. The CDR3 runs to 13 residues. Germline CDR1 ENHRY, CDR2 SYGVKD. The CDR3 loop is CAISDGAPGEQYF. DNA of the CDR3: TGTGCCATCAGTGACGGAGCTCCAGGCGAGCAGTACTTC.

V and J are TRBV4-2 and TRBJ1-1, with a weak D call TRBD1 (5 bases). The CDR3 consists of 14 residues. From germline, CDR1 is LGHNA and CDR2 YNFKEQ. The V and J ends lost 0 bases and 1 base respectively, with 6 bases between them. This chain's CDR3 is CASSQERGNTEAFF. The CDR3 DNA reads TGTGCCAGCAGCCAAGAGAGGGGGAACACTGAAGCTTTCTTT.

This rearrangement joins TRBV7-8 to TRBJ2-3; D is unclear. Germline V gene lookup returns CDR1 SGHVS and CDR2 FQNEAQ. The CDR3 covers 13 residues. V lost 3 bases, J lost 1 base, and 5 bases lay in between. The CDR3 nucleotides read TGTGCCAGCAGCTTTATGGGCACAGATACGCAGTATTTT. Its translation: CASSFMGTDTQYF.

The chain couples TRBV20-1 to TRBJ2-1; TRBD2 agrees at 11 bases. The CDR3 consists of 16 residues. Germline V gene sequence: CDR1 DFQATT, CDR2 SNEGSKA (reference sequence). V trimming: 3 bases; J trimming: 8 bases; junction bases outside the gene matches: 12. The CDR3: CSASLAGGTRPDEQFF. Written as DNA, the CDR3 is TGCAGTGCTAGTTTAGCGGGGGGGACCCGCCCCGATGAGCAGTTCTTC.

In its sample, this clonotype was seen a few times. This chain's CDR3 is CASRRGQTTNEKLFF. The CDR3, as DNA: TGTGCCAGCAGGCGAGGACAGACAACTAATGAAAAACTGTTTTTT. This chain connects TRBV6-2 or TRBV6-3 to TRBJ1-4; tentative D call: TRBD1 (6 bases). With 6 bases removed from V and 0 bases from J, the gap between germline ends came to 11 bases. The CDR3 spans 15 residues. Germline-derived CDR1 and CDR2 are MNHEY and SVGEGT.

In its sample, this clonotype was seen a few times. The V call is TRBV27, the J call TRBJ2-1; 9 bases are a match to TRBD2. CDR1 is MNHEY, CDR2 SMNVEV, per germline (reference sequence). V gave up 2 bases and J gave up 14 bases; unmatched junction bases: 10. There are 14 residues in the CDR3. DNA of the CDR3: TGTGCCAGCAGTTTAATCGGGAGCGGGGGGTTTGAGTTCTTC. Its translation is CASSLIGSGGFEFF.

The V and J genes are TRBV7-2 and TRBJ1-3; D is unclear. This CDR3 contains 13 residues. V was cut by 3 bases and J by 4 bases, with 7 bases left in between. Germline CDR1 is SGHTA and CDR2 is FQGNSA. The CDR3 nucleotides read TGTGCCAGCAGCTTCTTTCTGGGAAACACCATATATTTT. Amino acid sequence: CASSFFLGNTIYF.

There are a few counts of this clonotype. V gene TRBV11-3 combines with J gene TRBJ1-6, with D maybe TRBD1 (6 bases). The V end was cut by 0 bases, the J end by 8 bases, with 11 bases between. There are 15 residues in the CDR3. The germline gives CDR1 SGHNT, CDR2 YENEEA. Here the CDR3 DNA reads TGTGCCAGCAGCTTAGAGGGGGCTCGGGATTCACCCCTCCACTTT. It codes for CASSLEGARDSPLHF.

The CDR3: CASSRDRTNTEAFF. Written as DNA, the CDR3 is TGCGCCAGCAGTCGAGACAGGACGAACACTGAAGCTTTCTTT. J is TRBJ1-1 and V is TRBV10-1; D may be TRBD1 (6 bases). Per germline, CDR1 WNHNN and CDR2 SYGVQD (reference sequence). This CDR3 comprises 14 residues. Trimming left V 5 bases short and J 1 base short, with 11 bases between.

The chain recombines TRBV11-3 with TRBJ2-4; D gene ambiguous. CDR1 is SGHNT and CDR2 is YENEEA in the germline V gene. Between the trimmed V and J ends, which lost 1 base and 0 bases, there was a span of 1 base. This CDR3 is 13 amino acids long. The CDR3 bases are TGTGCCAGCAGCTTAGGAGCCAAAAACATTCAGTACTTC. Its translation: CASSLGAKNIQYF.

This clonotype occurred a few times. The chain is built from TRBV6-1 and TRBJ1-6; D is undetermined. V lost 7 bases and J lost 7, with 11 bases in between. CDR1 and CDR2 (germline): MNHNS, SASEGT. The CDR3 runs to 13 residues. The CDR3 loop reads CASNREGNSPLHF. CDR3 coding DNA: TGTGCCAGCAACAGAGAAGGGAATTCACCCCTCCACTTT.

The chain couples TRBV10-3 to TRBJ2-2, with TRBD1 matching 7 bases. CDR1 and CDR2 (germline): ENHRY, SYGVKD. The V segment lost 10 bases and the J segment 4 bases; nucleotides outside the gene matches: 15. CDR3 size: 16 residues. The CDR3 reads CATRNPETGRTGELFF. DNA for the CDR3: TGTGCCACCAGGAACCCAGAGACAGGGCGCACCGGGGAGCTGTTTTTT.

The chain carries TRBV24-1 and TRBJ2-3, with D maybe TRBD2 (7 bases). Between the trimmed V and J ends, which lost 0 bases and 5 bases, there was a span of 17 bases. The CDR3 spans 17 residues. Germline CDR1 reads KGHDR; CDR2 reads SFDVKD. The DNA of the CDR3 is TGTGCCACCAGTGATTTGCAAGGGGGAGGGGACGGAGATACGCAGTATTTT. Translation: CATSDLQGGGDGDTQYF.

This clonotype is medium-sized within its sample. This chain connects TRBV20-1 to TRBJ2-3, with D perhaps TRBD1 or TRBD2 (5 bases each). The CDR3 covers 12 residues. V lost 6 bases to trimming and J lost 4 bases, with 11 bases between them. CDR1 is DFQATT, CDR2 SNEGSKA, per germline (reference sequence). The CDR3 sequence: CSAGTSADTQYF. In DNA form, the CDR3 reads TGCAGTGCCGGGACCTCCGCAGATACGCAGTATTTT.

This clonotype was seen more than once but under ten times. The chain links TRBV19 to TRBJ1-3; weak D call: TRBD1 (5 bases). Between the trimmed V and J ends, which lost 5 bases and 2 bases, there was a span of 13 bases. The CDR3 is 15 residues long. Germline loops: CDR1 LNHDA, CDR2 SQIVND (reference sequence). The CDR3 spells CASSLTETPGNTIYF. Here the CDR3 DNA reads TGTGCCAGTAGTTTGACAGAGACCCCTGGAAACACCATATATTTT.

The chain combines TRBV20-1 with TRBJ1-6, with D hard to call. CDR3 length: 13 amino acids. Germline CDR1 DFQATT, CDR2 SNEGSKA (reference sequence). V lost 0 bases and J 10 bases, leaving 10 bases between the germline ends. CDR3 in amino acids: CSARDPGGSPLHF. CDR3 bases: TGCAGTGCTAGAGATCCGGGAGGCTCACCCCTCCACTTT.

This clonotype was seen more than once but under ten times. The chain has TRBV25-1 and TRBJ1-2, with a possible D match to TRBD1 (5 bases). The length of the CDR3 is 14 residues. V lost 1 base to trimming and J lost 7 bases, with 13 bases between them. Per the germline V gene, CDR1 is MGHDK and CDR2 is SYGVNS. The CDR3: CASSESGTAGGYTF. In DNA form, the CDR3 reads TGTGCCAGCAGTGAATCCGGGACGGCGGGTGGCTACACCTTC.

This sequence joins TRBV5-1 and TRBJ1-2, with TRBD1 matching 8 bases. The CDR3 has 16 amino acids. V shed 3 bases and J 6 bases; nucleotides not matched to a gene: 13. From germline, CDR1 is SGHRS and CDR2 YFSETQ. The CDR3 loop is CASSSGQDPDLDGYTF. The CDR3 coding sequence is TGCGCCAGCAGCTCGGGACAGGACCCAGATTTGGATGGCTACACCTTC.

The CDR3 region has the DNA TGTGCCAGCAGCTTTAACAGGGACTCCACAGATACGCAGTATTTT. It is translated as CASSFNRDSTDTQYF. The rearrangement joins TRBV7-8 to TRBJ2-3; D may match TRBD1 or TRBD2 (6 bases each). Per the germline V gene, CDR1 is SGHVS and CDR2 is FQNEAQ. Trimming shortened V by 3 bases and J by 2 bases, and 12 bases separated the two germline ends. The CDR3 sequence is 15 residues long.

This chain joins TRBV5-8 and TRBJ1-3; D gene uncertain. The V gene's germline CDR1 is SGHTS and CDR2 YDEGEE. V lost 2 bases and J 6 bases, leaving 12 bases between the germline ends. CDR3 size: 14 residues. This CDR3 reads CASSFGRRANTIYF. CDR3 DNA: TGTGCCAGCAGCTTCGGGAGACGAGCAAACACCATATATTTT. Filled out from reference TRBV5-8 and TRBJ1-3, the complete variable domain reads EAGVTQSPTHLIKTRGQQATLRCSPISGHTSVYWYQQALGLGLQFLLWYDEGEERNRGNFPPRFSGRQFPNYSSELNVNALELEDSALYLCASSFGRRANTIYFGEGSWLTVV.